This passage covers 14 T cell receptor beta chains from one sample sequenced in a study of T-cell reconstitution after alpha-beta-depleted transplantation in children. Unique molecular identifiers were used to barcode this TCRbeta library. TCRdb analysed the PCR reads with MiXCR anew, one entry per CDR3 protein. The sample contains over 150,000 distinct CDR3 sequences, about 6% of which appear only once. Material: PBMCs, obtained before TCRalphabeta/CD19-depleted stem cell transplant. Every receptor here comes from a girl under three years old with combined immunodeficiency, due to receive a stem cell transplant.

This clonotype has at least ten counts. The chain joins TRBV29-1 to TRBJ1-4; 11 bases line up with TRBD1. The CDR3 consists of 13 residues. Germline assignment: CDR1 SQVTM and CDR2 ANQGSEA. The V gene end was trimmed by 6 bases and the J gene end by 7 bases; junction bases not matched to a gene: 4. CDR3 in amino acids: CSVRTGGGEKLFF. Here the CDR3 DNA reads TGCAGCGTGCGGACAGGGGGCGGTGAAAAACTGTTTTTT.

Ten or more counts support this clonotype. The chain joins TRBV28 to TRBJ2-7; D possibly corresponds to TRBD2 (7 bases). CDR1 and CDR2 (germline): MDHEN, SYDVKM. Deletions cut 4 bases from V and 4 bases from J, with 14 bases between. The CDR3 totals 14 residues. The CDR3 spells CASSWGGTQYEQYF. In nucleotides, the CDR3 is TGTGCCAGCAGTTGGGGGGGGACACAATACGAGCAGTACTTC.

Remarks on this clonotype: Possible read error: a much larger clone is one base away. The CDR3 does not end in the conserved phenylalanine or tryptophan, so this is likely a read error. The chain employs TRBV20-1 and TRBJ2-3, with D unresolved. CDR1 is DFQATT, CDR2 SNEGSKA, per germline (reference sequence). Trimming cost V 4 bases and J 6 bases, with 8 bases left between them. CDR3 length equals 11 residues. As DNA, the CDR3 is TGCAGTGCTACAAACTTTGATACGCAGTATTGT. Protein product: CSATNFDTQYC.

This clonotype came up many times. V usage is TRBV29-1 and J usage is TRBJ2-1, with D unresolved. Germline lookup yields CDR1 SQVTM and CDR2 ANQGSEA. The CDR3 spans 16 residues. The V and J ends lost 4 bases and 0 bases respectively, with 16 bases between them. The CDR3 DNA is TGCAGCGTTGTAGGGCAGTTCAGAAGCTCCTACAATGAGCAGTTCTTC. Translation gives CSVVGQFRSSYNEQFF.

This clonotype has ten or more counts. The V and J genes are TRBV12-5 and TRBJ2-1, with 8 bases aligning to TRBD2. The CDR3 has 19 residues. CDR1 is LGHNT and CDR2 is FRNRAP in the germline V gene. Trimming at V came to 7 bases and at J to 7 bases, leaving 24 bases not matched to a gene. CDR3 amino acids: CASALHLYVGTSGLNEQFF. CDR3 nucleotide sequence: TGTGCTAGTGCCCTCCACCTATACGTTGGGACTAGTGGCCTGAATGAGCAGTTCTTC.

This clonotype was observed many times. The chain links TRBV29-1 to TRBJ2-1; D unclear. The CDR3 covers 14 residues. Trimming stripped 4 bases from V and 5 bases from J, with 15 bases between. Germline V gives CDR1 SQVTM, CDR2 ANQGSEA. CDR3 sequence: CSVVYYTTDNEQFF. DNA for the CDR3: TGCAGCGTTGTATACTACACTACAGACAATGAGCAGTTCTTC.

There are many counts of this clonotype. The rearrangement joins TRBV2 to TRBJ2-1, with 8 positions matching TRBD1. With 6 bases clipped from V and 5 bases from J, the junction kept 3 bases outside the gene matches. This CDR3 has 13 residues. The germline CDR1 and CDR2 sequences are SNHLY and FYNNEI. In nucleotides, the CDR3 is TGTGCCAGCAGACGGACAGGGCACAATGAGCAGTTCTTC. Residues: CASRRTGHNEQFF.

This clonotype was found many times. The chain recombines TRBV28 with TRBJ2-5, with D perhaps matching TRBD2 (5 bases). This CDR3 spans 14 amino acids. The germline gives CDR1 MDHEN, CDR2 SYDVKM. V was clipped by 4 bases and J by 2 bases, with 11 bases between them. CDR3 bases: TGTGCCAGCAGTTACGGGATTCCACAAGAGACCCAGTACTTC. Translating gives CASSYGIPQETQYF.

This clonotype showed up many times. The chain uses TRBV20-1 and TRBJ2-2, with D perhaps matching TRBD1 or TRBD2 (5 bases each). Germline-derived CDR1 and CDR2 are DFQATT and SNEGSKA (reference sequence). CDR3 length: 15 amino acids. V lost 3 bases to trimming and J lost 5 bases, with 16 bases between them. As DNA, the CDR3 is TGCAGTGCTAGTCCGGGGCCGAGTGGGACCGGGGAGCTGTTTTTT. As protein: CSASPGPSGTGELFF.

Comments on this clonotype: This may be a read error, as it is one base from a much larger clone. The chain uses TRBV4-3 and TRBJ2-7; D may match TRBD1 or TRBD2 (5 bases each). The CDR3 totals 20 residues. The V and J ends lost 1 base and 1 base respectively, with 26 bases between them. Germline CDR1 is LGHNA and CDR2 is YSLEER. The CDR3 DNA reads as TGCGCCAGCAGCCAAGGGCCGGGACGGGGAAGAAAGAGTAGTTCCTACGAGCAGTACTTC. Translated: CASSQGPGRGRKSSSYEQYF.

The J gene is TRBJ2-1, the V gene TRBV25-1; 15 bases fit TRBD2. The CDR3 contains 18 residues. Germline V lookup: CDR1 MGHDK, CDR2 SYGVNS. Trimming at V came to 0 bases and at J to 10 bases, leaving 10 bases not matched to a gene. The DNA for the CDR3 is TGTGCCAGCAGTGAATATTTCGGACTAGCGGGAGGGCCGGGGGAGCAGTTCTTC. This gives the protein CASSEYFGLAGGPGEQFF.

This clonotype was detected ten times or more. The V gene is TRBV10-3, the J gene TRBJ1-6; D gene ambiguous. Trimming took 5 bases from V and 7 from J, leaving 12 bases between them. CDR1 is ENHRY and CDR2 is SYGVKD in the germline V gene. The CDR3 length is 14 residues. The CDR3: CAISRDFSNSPLHF. CDR3 nucleotides: TGTGCCATCAGTCGGGATTTTTCAAATTCACCCCTCCACTTT.

This clonotype was observed many times. For the CDR3, the DNA is TGTGCCAGCAGTTTATCCGGGACTGCCTACGAGCAGTACTTC. It translates to CASSLSGTAYEQYF. The genes are TRBV12-3 or TRBV12-4 and TRBJ2-7, with D possibly TRBD2 on 6 matching bases. CDR3 length equals 14 residues. V was pared by 2 bases and J by 2 bases, with 10 bases between.

In this sample, this clonotype turned up many times. This sequence joins TRBV12-3 or TRBV12-4 and TRBJ2-5; D gene uncertain. V gave up 3 bases and J gave up 5 bases, with 10 bases separating them. The CDR3 sequence is 13 residues long. In DNA form, the CDR3 reads TGTGCCAGCAGTTTTTTCCGGAGCGAGACCCAGTACTTC. This translates into CASSFFRSETQYF.